This entry concerns a single TCR beta chain. Its antigen is unidentified. Those who donated were healthy HIV-negative adults, with no recent acute infections or vaccinations reported. From CD4+ cells came CD45RA+ naive and CD45RA-negative memory subsets. CDR3 size: 11 residues. Germline values: CDR1 DFQATT, CDR2 SNEGSKA (reference sequence). With 2 bases removed from V and 6 bases from J, the gap between germline ends came to 8 bases. Sequencing used immunoSEQ multiplex PCR; TCRdb keeps in-frame clones, though not all of them. The repertoire includes about 1.5 million clones, roughly 98% of them detected once, and roughly 0.42% sits in the top ten. The data originate from a study of shared clonotypes between healthy human individuals. Whole-study results and caveats: Clonotype sharing among the donors was expected to vary with sequencing depth.

The sequencing sample was made of naive CD4+ T cells sorted from blood. Indicated subset: CD45RA+ positively selected. This receptor was taken from a man younger than 40 in good health. This chain connects TRBV20-1 to TRBJ2-7; D remains unclear. CDR3 nucleotide sequence: TGCAGTGCTAGAAAAGACCTCGAGCAGTACTTC. Translation: CSARKDLEQYF.